Here is one T cell receptor (beta chain) with its context. V was shortened by 0 bases and J by 2 bases, with 11 bases between the two germline ends. The CDR3 has 15 amino acids. CDR1 and CDR2 (germline): MGHRA, YSYEKL. This sample is drawn from a study of T cells in Graves' hyperthyroidism and ophthalmopathy. Uncontrolled infection, other autoimmune disease, pregnancy or lactation excluded patients. Amplified TCR beta CDR3 regions derived from RNA transcripts. In the first-round RT-PCR of the TCR CDR3, the HTBI primer set was used. TCRdb ran MiXCR on the multiplex PCR reads and lists one entry per CDR3 protein. This table holds about 500,000 distinct CDR3 sequences, 16% found once.

The TCR sequence derives from a woman aged 18 to 35 with Graves' hyperthyroidism. Sequences were obtained from blood. The chain recombines TRBV4-1 with TRBJ2-7, with D tentatively TRBD2 (5 bases). CDR3 amino acids: CASSQDRTPTYEQYF. The CDR3 DNA is TGCGCCAGCAGCCAAGACAGGACTCCTACCTACGAGCAGTACTTC.